A selection of T cell receptor beta chains follows, all from one sample in a study of lymphopenia after photon versus proton radiotherapy. Using immunoSEQ multiplex PCR, the repertoire was profiled, and TCRdb retains in-frame clones only, with some absent. The sample holds approximately 91,000 clones; approximately 82% are singletons and the top ten take about 1.3%. Sequencing used peripheral blood, obtained from a patient treated with proton-based radiotherapy. The receptors were gathered from a man in his 60s with pancreatic cancer. CDR3s include the opening cysteine and the closing phenylalanine or tryptophan. The D gene is left open where the match is weak. Part of the rows lack a size; the others show once, few, many or a class for expanded clones.

TRBV9	NA	NA	TRBJ2-3	TGTGCCAGCAGCCCCGGGACATCTGCAGATACGCAGTATTTT	CASSPGTSADTQYF
TRBV7-3	TRBD2	NA	TRBJ2-1	TGTGCCAGCAGCTTAATTGGCGGGAGCACCCCCAATGAGCAGTTCTTC	CASSLIGGSTPNEQFF
TRBV4-3	TRBD2	NA	TRBJ2-1	TGCGCCAGCAGCCAAGGTAGCGGGGAGGGTGAGCAGTTCTTC	CASSQGSGEGEQFF
TRBV6-1	TRBD1	NA	TRBJ1-5	TGTGCCAGCAGGGAGACAGGGGGCGTTAATCAGCCCCAGCATTTT	CASRETGGVNQPQHF
TRBV29-1	TRBD2	NA	TRBJ2-1	TGCAGCGTGAGACTAGCGGGAGGGGACAATGAGCAGTTCTTC	CSVRLAGGDNEQFF
TRBV11-2	NA	few	TRBJ2-5	TGTGCCAGCAGCGAATTCGACAGCCAAGAGACCCAGTACTTC	CASSEFDSQETQYF
TRBV18	NA	NA	TRBJ2-5	TGTGCCAGTAGCCGCACAGGCCAAGAGACCCAGTACTTC	CASSRTGQETQYF
TRBV7-2	TRBD1	NA	TRBJ2-7	TGTGCCAGCAGCTTTTCGGCAGGGGGTTACGAGCAGTACTTC	CASSFSAGGYEQYF
TRBV5-1	TRBD2	few	TRBJ2-1	TGCGCCAGCAGGTTGGGACTAGCGGGACTAGAGCAGTTCTTC	CASRLGLAGLEQFF
TRBV5-4	NA	NA	TRBJ1-1	TGTGCCAGCAGCTTGGCAGGGACCGAAGCTGAAGCTTTCTTT	CASSLAGTEAEAFF
TRBV6-1	NA	once	TRBJ2-7	TGTGCCAGCACCTTCGGACAGTCCTACGAGCAGTACTTC	CASTFGQSYEQYF
TRBV27	NA	NA	TRBJ1-4	TGTGCCAGCAGTCCCGACCGGGGGGCGGCTAATGAAAAACTGTTTTTT	CASSPDRGAANEKLFF
TRBV10-2	NA	few	TRBJ2-7	TGCGCCAGCAGTGTACAGGGTGACTCCTACGAGCAGTACTTC	CASSVQGDSYEQYF
TRBV5-5	NA	once	TRBJ2-7	TGTGCCAGCAGCTTGGAAGGGACACCGAATTACGAGCAGTACTTC	CASSLEGTPNYEQYF
TRBV2	TRBD1	NA	TRBJ2-2	TGTGCCAGTAACTGGGACAGGGAAGGGGCCGGGGAGCTGTTTTTT	CASNWDREGAGELFF
TRBV5-1	NA	NA	TRBJ2-6	TGCGCCAGCAGCTCCCTCCGGAGCTCTGGGGCCAACGTCCTGACTTTC	CASSSLRSSGANVLTF
TRBV9	NA	NA	TRBJ2-1	NA	CASSVDAGGHFGEQFF
TRBV28	TRBD1	NA	TRBJ1-5	TGTGCCAGCAGCAGACGACAGGGGGCGTTTGGCAATCAGCCCCAGCATTTT	CASSRRQGAFGNQPQHF
TRBV30	NA	NA	TRBJ2-2	TGTGCCTACCCTAGGAGGAACACCGGGGAGCTGTTTTTT	CAYPRRNTGELFF
TRBV28	NA	NA	TRBJ1-2	TGTGCCAGCAGGGAAGGGGACAAGGGCTACACCTTC	CASREGDKGYTF
TRBV6-6	NA	few	TRBJ2-3	TGTGCCAGCAGCTACGATGGAGGGAAGGATACGCAGTATTTT	CASSYDGGKDTQYF
TRBV18	NA	NA	TRBJ1-1	TGTGCCAGCTCACCACCAGGGCCCGTTCGAATTGAAGCTTTCTTT	CASSPPGPVRIEAFF
TRBV14	TRBD2	NA	TRBJ2-3	TGTGCCAGCAGCCACACTAGCGGGAGTATTATTAGCACAGATACGCAGTATTTT	CASSHTSGSIISTDTQYF
TRBV30	NA	NA	TRBJ1-5	TGTGCCTGGACTCGGGGTTTGGATCAGCCCCAGCATTTT	CAWTRGLDQPQHF
TRBV9	TRBD1	NA	TRBJ1-1	TGTGCCAGCAGCGTGGGACAGGTGAACACTGAAGCTTTCTTT	CASSVGQVNTEAFF
TRBV5-1	NA	NA	TRBJ2-1	TGCGCCAGTTCAAGGGGTAACAATGAGCAGTTCTTC	CASSRGNNEQFF
TRBV19	NA	NA	TRBJ1-2	TGTGCCAGTAGTATAGACTCAGGGTCGGACTATGGCTACACCTTC	CASSIDSGSDYGYTF
TRBV6-5	TRBD1	NA	TRBJ2-3	TGTGCCAGCAGTTACAGGGGGCTCCCAGATACGCAGTATTTT	CASSYRGLPDTQYF
TRBV7-2	NA	NA	TRBJ1-1	TGTGCCAGCAGCGCTGGACAGACTGAAGCTTTCTTT	CASSAGQTEAFF
TRBV6-1	NA	NA	TRBJ2-2	TGTGCCAGCAGTGGATCTATAGTTCTCGGGGAGCTGTTTTTT	CASSGSIVLGELFF
TRBV7-3	NA	NA	TRBJ2-5	TGTGCCAGCAGCACAGGGGGGGGATCCACCCAGTACTTC	CASSTGGGSTQYF